This T cell receptor beta chain was captured by sequencing in a study of T cell repertoires in cytomegalovirus infection. This clonotype was picked up a small number of times. The antigen is not known. TCRdb used MiXCR to reprocess the reads, holding one entry per CDR3 protein. The sample lists 700,000 to 950,000 distinct CDR3 sequences, less than 35% occurring once. The ends were cut back, 2 bases at V and 7 bases at J, with 21 bases in the middle. Germline V gene data show CDR1 as SGHTA and CDR2 as FQGNSA. The CDR3 consists of 17 residues. Points from the study as a whole: There were HLA-C-restricted CMV-specific TCR beta clonotypes dominating the ex vivo response. Summed public TCR beta family frequency identified CMV carriers bearing the relevant HLA.

This receptor was obtained from a human donor in good health (CMV status not recorded). Some clones in this sample may be carry-over from other donors' samples. The chain couples TRBV7-2 to TRBJ2-1; D may be TRBD1 (6 bases). Here the sequenced sample was cultured CD8+ T cells from PBMCs, taken from culture after CMV antigen stimulation. The CDR3 coding sequence is TGTGCCAGCAGCTTATGGGGTGGGTGGGGGCGATCGAATGAGCAGTTCTTC. It encodes CASSLWGGWGRSNEQFF.